These 13 T cell receptor beta chains were sequenced from one sample in a study of post-analysis software for immune sequencing data. These TCRs' antigens remain unknown. Each TCR beta cDNA library carried unique molecular identifiers. TCRdb re-called the PCR reads with MiXCR, one entry per CDR3 protein. The table has about 800,000 distinct CDR3 sequences, less than 35% seen once. Study-wide results and limits: About 5 TRBV segments (TRBV5-6, TRBV5-1 and TRBV20-1 among them) occurred more frequently in patients than in controls.

Material: blood. These TCRs come from a girl between 10 and 17 years old with multiple sclerosis.

This clonotype occurred a few times. The chain carries TRBV7-2 and TRBJ2-1; weak D call: TRBD1 (6 bases). This CDR3 has 14 residues. CDR1 and CDR2 (germline): SGHTA, FQGNSA. With 5 bases removed from V and 6 bases from J, the gap between germline ends came to 14 bases. The CDR3: CASSQGTSGNEQFF. CDR3 DNA: TGTGCCAGCAGCCAGGGGACGTCAGGCAATGAGCAGTTCTTC.

This chain connects TRBV15 to TRBJ2-7; 10 positions match TRBD2. The CDR3 sequence is 15 residues long. The V gene's germline CDR1 is LNHNV and CDR2 YYDKDF (reference sequence). The V segment lost 1 base and the J segment 3 bases; nucleotides outside the gene matches: 3. The CDR3, as DNA: TGTGCCACCAGCAGAGGTGCTAGCGGGAGCTACGAGCAGTACTTC. This sequence encodes CATSRGASGSYEQYF.

The V gene is TRBV7-9, the J gene TRBJ2-3, with D perhaps TRBD2 (6 bases). Between the trimmed V and J ends, which lost 11 bases and 0 bases, there was a span of 9 bases. The CDR3 consists of 12 residues. The germline V gene has CDR1 SEHNR and CDR2 FQNEAQ (reference sequence). The CDR3 here is CAAGPSTDTQYF. Written as DNA, the CDR3 is TGTGCCGCGGGGCCTAGCACAGATACGCAGTATTTT.

This clonotype was picked up a small number of times. The CDR3 DNA is TGCAGTGCTAAGACCGTCTTCGAGGGGAATTCACCCCTCCACTTT. It specifies CSAKTVFEGNSPLHF. The chain is built from TRBV20-1 and TRBJ1-6, with a weak D call TRBD1 (5 bases). This CDR3 has 15 residues. Trimming cost V 4 bases and J 7 bases, with 17 bases left between them. CDR1 and CDR2 (germline): DFQATT, SNEGSKA (reference sequence).

The chain couples TRBV20-1 to TRBJ2-7, with D uncertain. V dropped 6 bases and J dropped 2 bases, with 11 bases sitting between them. The CDR3 runs to 12 residues. Germline-derived CDR1 and CDR2 are DFQATT and SNEGSKA (reference sequence). The chain's CDR3 is CSARGVTYEQYF. DNA of the CDR3: TGCAGTGCGCGTGGGGTAACCTACGAGCAGTACTTC.

The chain recombines TRBV28 with TRBJ2-2; 14 bases are a match to TRBD2. The CDR3 runs to 15 residues. Germline CDR1 is MDHEN and CDR2 is SYDVKM. V shed 6 bases and J 7 bases; nucleotides not matched to a gene: 4. DNA for the CDR3: TGTGCCAGCAGAGGACTAGCGGGAGGTCTCGGGGAGCTGTTTTTT. The encoded protein is CASRGLAGGLGELFF.

This clonotype was recorded once. The germline gene is not matched at one end of the junction; a read error may be the cause. V usage is TRBV7-7 and J usage is TRBJ2-5, with a possible D match to TRBD2 (5 bases). Per germline, CDR1 SSHAT and CDR2 FNYEAQ (reference sequence). The CDR3 is 14 amino acids. The CDR3 loop reads CASSLLGVLETQYF. CDR3 DNA sequence: TGTGCTAGCAGCTTACTCGGGGTTCTGGAGACCCAGTACTTC.

This clonotype has a handful of counts. J is TRBJ2-5 and V is TRBV7-2; a possible D gene is TRBD1 (6 bases). CDR1 is SGHTA, CDR2 FQGNSA, per germline. The CDR3 consists of 15 residues. Trimming stripped 6 bases from V and 5 bases from J, with 19 bases between. This chain's CDR3 is CASSLNRAVVETQYF. The CDR3 region has the DNA TGTGCCAGCAGTCTGAACAGGGCGGTGGTGGAGACCCAGTACTTC. Full variable domain (outside the CDR3, taken from reference TRBV7-2 and TRBJ2-5): GAGVSQSPSNKVTEKGKDVELRCDPISGHTALYWYRQSLGQGLEFLIYFQGNSAPDKSGLPSDRFSAERTGGSVSTLTIQRTQQEDSAVYLCASSLNRAVVETQYFGPGTRLLVL.

The V and J genes are TRBV28 and TRBJ1-6, with 10 bases lining up with TRBD1. This CDR3 has 20 residues. With V trimmed by 4 bases and J by 7 bases, 19 bases remained unmatched. Germline-derived CDR1 and CDR2 are MDHEN and SYDVKM. The CDR3 spells CASSSYLRPGTGARNSPLHF. As DNA, the CDR3 is TGTGCCAGCAGTTCCTACCTTCGTCCCGGGACAGGGGCCAGGAATTCACCCCTCCACTTT. Complete variable domain (other parts from reference TRBV28 and TRBJ1-6): DVKVTQSSRYLVKRTGEKVFLECVQDMDHENMFWYRQDPGLGLRLIYFSYDVKMKEKGDIPEGYSVSREKKERFSLILESASTNQTSMYLCASSSYLRPGTGARNSPLHFGNGTRLTVT.

The chain combines TRBV9 with TRBJ2-1, with TRBD1 identical over 7 bases. Per germline, CDR1 SGDLS and CDR2 YYNGEE. J gave up 2 bases and V 5 bases, and 7 bases lay outside the gene matches. This CDR3 spans 15 amino acids. CDR3 in DNA: TGTGCCAGCAGGCCCGGGACAGAAGCCTACAATGAGCAGTTCTTC. Its translation: CASRPGTEAYNEQFF. Together with reference TRBV9 and TRBJ2-1, the CDR3 gives the full variable domain: DSGVTQTPKHLITATGQRVTLRCSPRSGDLSVYWYQQSLDQGLQFLIQYYNGEERAKGNILERFSAQQFPDLHSELNLSSLELGDSALYFCASRPGTEAYNEQFFGPGTRLTVL.

This chain joins TRBV9 and TRBJ2-7, with D possibly being TRBD1 or TRBD2 (6 bases each). The CDR3 has 15 residues. Per germline, CDR1 SGDLS and CDR2 YYNGEE. With 0 bases removed from V and 1 base from J, the gap between germline ends came to 11 bases. The CDR3 nucleotides read TGTGCCAGCAGCGTAGGTGCGGGACAATCCTACGAGCAGTACTTC. Residues: CASSVGAGQSYEQYF.

V and J are TRBV20-1 and TRBJ2-1, with a weak D call TRBD2 (5 bases). This CDR3 comprises 11 residues. Trimming shortened V by 3 bases and J by 10 bases, and 10 bases separated the two germline ends. The germline V gene has CDR1 DFQATT and CDR2 SNEGSKA (reference sequence). The CDR3 region is CSASRPGEQFF. The CDR3 DNA sequence: TGCAGTGCTAGCCGACCGGGAGAGCAGTTCTTC.

This clonotype was detected only a few times. The CDR3 DNA is TGCAGTCCCCTCCATCTTCCCGACACAGATACGCAGTATTTT. Protein product: CSPLHLPDTDTQYF. The rearrangement uses TRBV20-1 and TRBJ2-3; D remains unclear. Between the trimmed V and J ends, which lost 8 bases and 2 bases, there was a span of 17 bases. Looked up from germline, CDR1 is DFQATT and CDR2 is SNEGSKA (reference sequence). This CDR3 is built from 14 residues.